The 26 T cell receptor beta chains below were found in one sample sequenced in a study of cytotoxic CD8 clonotypes in ibrutinib-treated CLL. Data came from immunoSEQ multiplex PCR; TCRdb stores just in-frame clones and leaves some out. Among approximately 92,000 clones, 70% to 80% were seen once, and the ten largest hold around 24%. The sequenced sample was PBMCs, obtained after 24 months of ibrutinib treatment. The receptors here all came from a human donor with chronic lymphocytic leukemia.

This clone was counted once. This sequence joins TRBV5-1 and TRBJ2-1; TRBD1 agrees at 9 bases. CDR1 is SGHRS, CDR2 YFSETQ, per germline. V trimming: 0 bases; J trimming: 4 bases; junction bases outside the gene matches: 5. The CDR3 consists of 16 residues. CDR3 region: CASSLAGTGIYNEQFF. CDR3 nucleotides: TGCGCCAGCAGCTTGGCCGGGACAGGGATATACAATGAGCAGTTCTTC.

A note on this clone: The sample holds other DNA sequences that translate to the same CDR3. The gene calls are TRBV2 and TRBJ2-7, with D hard to call. Germline CDR1 is SNHLY and CDR2 is FYNNEI. There are 11 residues in the CDR3. The V end lost 6 bases, the J end lost 4 bases, and 7 bases lay between the germline ends. In DNA form, the CDR3 reads TGTGCCAGCAGGGCAGCGTACGAGCAGTACTTC. This encodes CASRAAYEQYF.

In DNA, the CDR3 is TGCGCCAGCAGACTATCTTATGGGTTTCGCCACGAGCAGTACTTC. Translated: CASRLSYGFRHEQYF. The chain joins TRBV5-1 to TRBJ2-7, with D unclear. CDR1 and CDR2 (germline): SGHRS, YFSETQ. V shed 5 bases and J shed 5 bases, with 20 bases lying between them. The CDR3 has 15 residues.

V and J are TRBV5-1 and TRBJ2-5, with D unclear. CDR1 is SGHRS and CDR2 is YFSETQ in the germline V gene. V lost 0 bases to trimming and J lost 7 bases, with 10 bases between them. CDR3 length: 13 residues. Here the CDR3 DNA reads TGCGCCAGCAGCTTGGTATCTACCGGGACCCAGTACTTC. This codes for CASSLVSTGTQYF.

The rearrangement joins TRBV27 to TRBJ2-1, with 13 bases matching TRBD2. J lost 4 bases, V lost 5 bases, and 5 bases had no gene match. Germline V gene data show CDR1 as MNHEY and CDR2 as SMNVEV (reference sequence). The CDR3 is made up of 16 amino acids. The CDR3 is CASSRLLAGGYNEQFF. The CDR3 region has the DNA TGTGCCAGCAGTCGATTACTAGCGGGAGGGTACAATGAGCAGTTCTTC.

The chain joins TRBV5-1 to TRBJ2-5; D assignment may be TRBD1 or TRBD2 (5 bases each). The ends were cut back, 3 bases at V and 5 bases at J, with 8 bases in the middle. Per germline, CDR1 SGHRS and CDR2 YFSETQ. This CDR3 is built from 12 residues. As DNA, the CDR3 is TGCGCCAGCAGCTCGGGACGGGAGACCCAGTACTTC. This codes for CASSSGRETQYF. The variable domain in full, with the rest retrieved from reference TRBV5-1 and TRBJ2-5, is KAGVTQTPRYLIKTRGQQVTLSCSPISGHRSVSWYQQTPGQGLQFLFEYFSETQRNKGNFPGRFSGRQFSNSRSEMNVSTLELGDSALYLCASSSGRETQYFGPGTRLLVL.

The J gene is TRBJ2-1, the V gene TRBV2, with D perhaps TRBD1 (6 bases). The CDR3 runs 14 residues. Trimming took off 4 bases at V and 6 bases at J, with 13 bases between the two ends. CDR1 and CDR2 (germline): SNHLY, FYNNEI. CDR3 DNA: TGTGCCAGCAGTGGGGGGCACTACCTCAATGAGCAGTTCTTC. This encodes CASSGGHYLNEQFF.

Only one count was recorded for this clone. V is TRBV30 and J is TRBJ2-1; TRBD2 matches at 7 bases. Germline lookup yields CDR1 GTSNPN and CDR2 SVGIG (reference sequence). The CDR3 loop spans 14 amino acids. Trimming removed 1 base from V and 9 bases from J; junction bases left unmatched: 9. The CDR3 is CAWSGGLAVSEQFF. DNA for the CDR3: TGTGCCTGGAGTGGCGGGCTAGCGGTTAGTGAGCAGTTCTTC.

The chain is built from TRBV6-5 and TRBJ1-2; D is perhaps TRBD1 (6 bases). The CDR3 consists of 14 residues. CDR1 is MNHEY, CDR2 SVGAGI, per germline. Trimming stripped 4 bases from V and 2 bases from J, with 11 bases between. The CDR3 DNA is TGTGCCAGCAGTTCCTGGACAGCAAACTATGGCTACACCTTC. Its translation is CASSSWTANYGYTF.

This rearrangement joins TRBV2 to TRBJ1-2; no reliable D call. This CDR3 has 13 residues. CDR1 SNHLY and CDR2 FYNNEI come from the germline V gene. V lost 6 bases, J lost 4 bases, and 12 bases lay in between. The CDR3 nucleotides read TGTGCCAGCAGGCCGGGAGCAGGCTATGGCTACACCTTC. Translating gives CASRPGAGYGYTF.

The chain carries TRBV9 and TRBJ2-5; a weak D match, TRBD2 (6 bases). This CDR3 is 17 amino acids long. The V and J ends lost 0 bases and 2 bases respectively, with 17 bases between them. In germline, CDR1 is SGDLS, CDR2 YYNGEE. The CDR3 is CASSVVGGLAIQETQYF. The CDR3 DNA reads as TGTGCCAGCAGCGTAGTGGGTGGGCTAGCGATACAAGAGACCCAGTACTTC.

CDR3 in amino acids: CASSLWENTEAFF. CDR3 bases: TGTGCCAGCAGTTTATGGGAGAACACTGAAGCTTTCTTT. The chain couples TRBV27 to TRBJ1-1; D gene ambiguous. V lost 1 base and J lost 1, with 4 bases in between. In germline, CDR1 is MNHEY, CDR2 SMNVEV (reference sequence). The CDR3 spans 13 residues.

The chain links TRBV27 to TRBJ2-1, with D possibly being TRBD2 (5 bases). The V and J ends lost 5 bases and 0 bases respectively, with 11 bases between them. The CDR3 covers 15 residues. Germline V CDR1 and CDR2: MNHEY, SMNVEV (reference sequence). The DNA of the CDR3 is TGTGCCAGCAGTCTTACCGGGGTCTCCTACAATGAGCAGTTCTTC. It yields the protein CASSLTGVSYNEQFF.

This clone was observed a handful of times. The chain links TRBV11-2 to TRBJ1-5; D unclear. Trimming took off 3 bases at V and 2 bases at J, with 2 bases between the two ends. In germline, CDR1 is SGHAT, CDR2 FQNNGV. The CDR3 sequence is 12 residues long. CDR3 coding DNA: TGTGCCAGCAGCTTCGGCAATCAGCCCCAGCATTTT. Translation: CASSFGNQPQHF.

The chain is built from TRBV10-2 and TRBJ2-3; TRBD2 aligns across 7 bases. The CDR3 has 17 residues. The germline V gene encodes CDR1 WSHSY and CDR2 SAAADI. V was pared by 0 bases and J by 1 base, with 7 bases of the junction left unmatched. The CDR3 DNA reads as TGCGCCAGCAGTGAGTCGTTGGCTAGCGGACGCACAGATACGCAGTATTTT. Its translation is CASSESLASGRTDTQYF.

The chain links TRBV7-2 to TRBJ2-7, with a tentative D call TRBD1 (6 bases). The germline V gene has CDR1 SGHTA and CDR2 FQGNSA. Trimming removed 4 bases at V and 0 bases at J, with 10 bases between. The CDR3 covers 14 residues. CDR3 bases: TGTGCCAGCAGCTACAGGGAAAGCTCCTACGAGCAGTACTTC. Translated: CASSYRESSYEQYF.

The chain is built from TRBV11-3 and TRBJ1-1; TRBD1 is a possible D gene (5 bases). Germline values: CDR1 SGHNT, CDR2 YENEEA. This CDR3 has 16 amino acids. Between the trimmed V and J ends, which lost 2 bases and 0 bases, there was a span of 13 bases. The CDR3 region has the DNA TGTGCCAGCAGCTTATTGGAGGACACCTTGAACACTGAAGCTTTCTTT. Translated: CASSLLEDTLNTEAFF.

The rearrangement joins TRBV4-1 to TRBJ1-2; TRBD1 is a possible D gene (6 bases). Trimming removed 0 bases at V and 1 base at J, with 15 bases between. The germline V gene has CDR1 MGHRA and CDR2 YSYEKL. This CDR3 spans 17 amino acids. The CDR3, as DNA: TGCGCCAGCAGCCAAGAGGCAGGGGCGGGGGTTAACTATGGCTACACCTTC. Its protein product is CASSQEAGAGVNYGYTF.

To note about this clone: This specimen includes other DNA sequences encoding the same CDR3. The chain has TRBV5-4 and TRBJ1-1; D is ambiguous. The CDR3 consists of 12 residues. Germline CDR1 and CDR2: SGHNT and YYREEE (reference sequence). With 1 base removed from V and 5 bases from J, the gap between germline ends came to 6 bases. The CDR3 DNA reads as TGTGCCAGCAGCTTGTACCGGACTGAAGCTTTCTTT. Its translation is CASSLYRTEAFF.

This clone was seen repeatedly, ten times or more. The chain joins TRBV19 to TRBJ1-6, with a weak D call TRBD1 (6 bases). Per the germline V gene, CDR1 is LNHDA and CDR2 is SQIVND (reference sequence). The V gene lost 1 base and the J gene lost 10 bases, with 11 bases spanning the gap. The CDR3 consists of 14 residues. The CDR3 sequence: CASSIVRGRSPLHF. The DNA for the CDR3 is TGTGCCAGTAGTATAGTCAGGGGAAGATCACCCCTCCACTTT.

The rearrangement links TRBV14 to TRBJ2-7; D remains ambiguous. With 4 bases removed from V and 4 bases from J, the gap between germline ends came to 14 bases. The CDR3 totals 14 residues. Germline CDR1 and CDR2: SGHDN and FVKESK. This chain's CDR3 is CASSRQEMGYEQYF. For the CDR3, the DNA is TGTGCCAGCAGCCGACAAGAGATGGGGTACGAGCAGTACTTC.

The J gene is TRBJ2-7, the V gene TRBV7-2; TRBD2 matches at 11 bases. The CDR3 loop spans 15 amino acids. J gave up 0 bases and V 5 bases, and 3 bases lay outside the gene matches. Germline CDR1 is SGHTA and CDR2 is FQGNSA. CDR3 loop: CASSPTSGGSYEQYF. In nucleotides, the CDR3 is TGTGCCAGCAGCCCCACTAGCGGGGGCTCCTACGAGCAGTACTTC. Filled out from reference TRBV7-2 and TRBJ2-7, the complete variable domain reads GAGVSQSPSNKVTEKGKDVELRCDPISGHTALYWYRQSLGQGLEFLIYFQGNSAPDKSGLPSDRFSAERTGGSVSTLTIQRTQQEDSAVYLCASSPTSGGSYEQYFGPGTRLTVT.

The sample holds a few counts of this clone. The rearrangement uses TRBV28 and TRBJ2-1; 11 bases map to TRBD2. The CDR3 is 14 residues long. CDR1 is MDHEN, CDR2 SYDVKM, per germline. Germline trimming cut 7 bases from V and 8 bases from J; bases unmatched to any gene: 7. CDR3 bases: TGTGCCAGCAAGGCGACACTAGCGGGAGATGAGCAGTTCTTC. Its translation is CASKATLAGDEQFF.

The chain employs TRBV5-1 and TRBJ2-5; 10 positions match TRBD1. Germline V gives CDR1 SGHRS, CDR2 YFSETQ. With V trimmed by 0 bases and J by 2 bases, 4 bases remained unmatched. The CDR3 consists of 16 residues. CDR3 in amino acids: CASSLALDRGQETQYF. CDR3 nucleotide sequence: TGCGCCAGCAGCTTGGCCCTGGACAGGGGGCAAGAGACCCAGTACTTC. The full variable domain, its missing parts supplied by reference TRBV5-1 and TRBJ2-5, is KAGVTQTPRYLIKTRGQQVTLSCSPISGHRSVSWYQQTPGQGLQFLFEYFSETQRNKGNFPGRFSGRQFSNSRSEMNVSTLELGDSALYLCASSLALDRGQETQYFGPGTRLLVL.

The rearrangement uses TRBV18 and TRBJ2-5; a weak D match, TRBD2 (6 bases). There are 15 residues in the CDR3. V lost 3 bases and J 3 bases, leaving 14 bases between the germline ends. CDR1 and CDR2 (germline): KGHSH, LQKENI. CDR3: CASSPLRTGEETQYF. Written as DNA, the CDR3 is TGTGCCAGCTCACCGTTAAGGACGGGGGAAGAGACCCAGTACTTC.

The V and J genes are TRBV7-9 and TRBJ1-3, with unresolved D. The germline V gene has CDR1 SEHNR and CDR2 FQNEAQ (reference sequence). V was trimmed by 5 bases and J by 4 bases, leaving 15 bases between them. CDR3 length: 15 residues. DNA for the CDR3: TGTGCCAGCAGCCCTAGACTGACCTCGGGAAACACCATATATTTT. It encodes CASSPRLTSGNTIYF.